Below are 29 T cell receptor beta chains sequenced from a single sample in a study of cytomegalovirus exposure and HLA in healthy donors. The PCR contained 60 Vbeta and 13 Jbeta primers. Profiling relied on immunoSEQ multiplex PCR, and the TCRdb table lists in-frame clones only, not all of them. The sample yields about 67,000 clones, around 89% seen once. Source material: PBMCs. The receptors shown here come from a woman in her twenties or thirties in good health and CMV-seropositive.

This clone came up a few times. This rearrangement joins TRBV6-5 to TRBJ2-7, with a possible D match to TRBD2 (5 bases). The length of the CDR3 is 14 residues. The V gene lost 1 base and the J gene lost 0 bases, with 7 bases spanning the gap. Germline V CDR1 and CDR2: MNHEY, SVGAGI. Written as DNA, the CDR3 is TGTGCCAGCAGTTACTACCGGGACTCCTACGAGCAGTACTTC. It is translated as CASSYYRDSYEQYF.

The chain links TRBV4-1 to TRBJ1-5; unclear D gene. CDR1 MGHRA and CDR2 YSYEKL come from the germline V gene. Trimming took 4 bases from V and 3 from J, leaving 13 bases between them. The CDR3 contains 15 residues. This CDR3 is CASSLLGSLNQPQHF. CDR3 nucleotide sequence: TGCGCCAGCAGCCTCTTAGGGAGTCTCAATCAGCCCCAGCATTTT.

This chain joins TRBV7-9 and TRBJ2-5; TRBD2 matches at 7 bases. Trimming took 0 bases from V and 3 from J; bases not matched to a gene: 1. The CDR3 contains 14 residues. CDR1 is SEHNR, CDR2 FQNEAQ, per germline (reference sequence). The CDR3: CASSLAGGKETQYF. The CDR3 DNA sequence: TGTGCCAGCAGCTTAGCGGGAGGGAAAGAGACCCAGTACTTC.

This clone was found once. The V and J genes are TRBV2 and TRBJ1-3; tentative D call: TRBD1 (5 bases). V was trimmed by 6 bases and J by 0 bases, leaving 12 bases between them. The CDR3 has 15 amino acids. Germline V gene lookup returns CDR1 SNHLY and CDR2 FYNNEI. In nucleotides, the CDR3 is TGTGCCAGCAGGCCCGACAGTGCCTCTGGAAACACCATATATTTT. Its protein is CASRPDSASGNTIYF.

In DNA form, the CDR3 reads TGTGCCAGCAGTTTTCAGGGACTAGCAGGCGAGCAGTACTTC. Amino acids: CASSFQGLAGEQYF. The V and J genes are TRBV6-5 and TRBJ2-7; 9 positions agree with TRBD2. J was trimmed by 6 bases and V by 4 bases; bases with no gene match: 7. The CDR3 loop spans 14 amino acids. Germline loops: CDR1 MNHEY, CDR2 SVGAGI.

The genes are TRBV5-1 and TRBJ2-5; D is perhaps TRBD2 (7 bases). This CDR3 region has 13 residues. Germline-derived CDR1 and CDR2 are SGHRS and YFSETQ. Trimming cost V 0 bases and J 5 bases, with 8 bases left between them. The CDR3 DNA follows: TGCGCCAGCAGCTTGGAGGGGGGGGAGACCCAGTACTTC. Translating gives CASSLEGGETQYF.

J is TRBJ1-6 and V is TRBV25-1; TRBD1 matches at 7 bases. This CDR3 is built from 15 residues. Germline V gene data show CDR1 as MGHDK and CDR2 as SYGVNS. V was clipped by 3 bases and J by 7 bases; unmatched bases: 6. CDR3 sequence: CASSDLGRGNSPLHF. The DNA for the CDR3 is TGTGCCAGCAGTGACTTGGGCAGGGGGAATTCACCCCTCCACTTT.

V usage is TRBV29-1 and J usage is TRBJ2-5; the D gene is possibly TRBD2 (5 bases). This CDR3 contains 12 residues. V shed 5 bases and J shed 4 bases, with 11 bases lying between them. The V gene's germline CDR1 is SQVTM and CDR2 ANQGSEA. CDR3 protein: CSVILVLETQYF. CDR3 DNA sequence: TGCAGCGTTATACTAGTCCTAGAGACCCAGTACTTC.

The V and J genes are TRBV6-6 and TRBJ1-2; D is undetermined. Germline CDR1 and CDR2: MNHNY and SVGAGI (reference sequence). The CDR3 covers 14 residues. V dropped 5 bases and J dropped 4 bases, with 14 bases sitting between them. CDR3 residues: CASSHPGFRYGYTF. CDR3 nucleotides: TGTGCCAGCAGTCATCCGGGATTTCGCTATGGCTACACCTTC.

The gene calls are TRBV7-2 and TRBJ2-1; TRBD1 agrees at 9 bases. Per the germline V gene, CDR1 is SGHTA and CDR2 is FQGNSA. The CDR3 consists of 14 residues. J was trimmed by 9 bases and V by 1 base; bases with no gene match: 4. This CDR3 reads CASSLGGTGLEQFF. CDR3 DNA: TGTGCCAGCAGCTTAGGGGGGACAGGGCTTGAGCAGTTCTTC.

The V gene is TRBV19, the J gene TRBJ1-5, with TRBD1 as a possible D gene (6 bases). Trimming left V 5 bases short and J 3 bases short, with 14 bases between. Germline assignment: CDR1 LNHDA and CDR2 SQIVND (reference sequence). The CDR3 consists of 15 residues. CDR3 amino acids: CASSPQGIANQPQHF. In nucleotides, the CDR3 is TGTGCCAGTAGTCCACAGGGTATCGCCAATCAGCCCCAGCATTTT.

The gene calls are TRBV7-2 and TRBJ1-1, with a weak D call TRBD1 (6 bases). The CDR3 runs 16 residues. Trimming stripped 2 bases from V and 1 base from J, with 14 bases between. Germline CDR1 is SGHTA and CDR2 is FQGNSA. CDR3 nucleotides: TGTGCCAGCAGCTTACTCGGGAACAGGGCGAACACTGAAGCTTTCTTT. Protein product: CASSLLGNRANTEAFF.

The V call is TRBV18, the J call TRBJ1-5, with 9 bases lining up with TRBD1. Germline V gives CDR1 KGHSH, CDR2 LQKENI. V was pared by 2 bases and J by 6 bases, with 5 bases of the junction left unmatched. This CDR3 is 15 amino acids long. The DNA of the CDR3 is TGTGCCAGCTCACCAGCTACAGGGGGCAGTCAGCCCCAGCATTTT. This sequence encodes CASSPATGGSQPQHF.

This clone was seen a single time. The V and J genes are TRBV11-1 and TRBJ2-3; a weak D match, TRBD2 (6 bases). The CDR3 is 12 amino acids. Trimming cost V 1 base and J 10 bases, with 9 bases left between them. Germline V gene lookup returns CDR1 SGHAT and CDR2 FQDESV (reference sequence). The CDR3 nucleotides are TGTGCCAGCAGCTTAGGGCGGGATTCGCAGTATTTT. Its protein product is CASSLGRDSQYF.

This clone was seen only once. The chain combines TRBV27 with TRBJ2-7; possible D gene TRBD2, 5 bases. The CDR3 runs to 14 residues. Germline V CDR1 and CDR2: MNHEY, SMNVEV (reference sequence). V shed 5 bases and J shed 2 bases, with 13 bases lying between them. The CDR3 nucleotides read TGTGCCAGCAGTATAATAAGCGGCCCCTACGAGCAGTACTTC. Amino acid sequence: CASSIISGPYEQYF.

This chain links TRBV5-4 with TRBJ1-6; D possibly corresponds to TRBD1 (6 bases). Germline-derived CDR1 and CDR2 are SGHNT and YYREEE (reference sequence). This CDR3 has 14 residues. V was cut by 0 bases and J by 10 bases, with 11 bases left in between. The CDR3 DNA reads as TGTGCCAGCAGCTTGGACAGGGCTGGCTCACCCCTCCACTTT. Translating gives CASSLDRAGSPLHF.

The rearrangement uses TRBV5-1 and TRBJ2-3; tentatively, D is TRBD2 (6 bases). The ends were cut back, 0 bases at V and 0 bases at J, with 11 bases in the middle. The CDR3 extends over 16 amino acids. CDR1 SGHRS and CDR2 YFSETQ come from the germline V gene. The CDR3, as DNA: TGCGCCAGCAGCTTGGCCGTACTAGCAAGCACAGATACGCAGTATTTT. Encoded protein: CASSLAVLASTDTQYF.

In the case of this clone: Since the CDR3 does not end with the conserved phenylalanine or tryptophan, this likely comes from a read error. The limits of the CDR3 on the DNA are not certain, so only TCRdb's listed CDR3 is given. This chain connects TRBV7-9 to TRBJ2-7; the DNA was not used to check the table's D call, TRBD1. A total of 13 residues make up the CDR3, ends included. Germline lookup yields CDR1 SEHNR and CDR2 FQNEAQ (reference sequence). The CDR3 region is CASSFPGQPGDEI.

The chain links TRBV27 to TRBJ2-3, with 7 positions matching TRBD1. The V gene end was trimmed by 5 bases and the J gene end by 4 bases; junction bases not matched to a gene: 9. Germline assignment: CDR1 MNHEY and CDR2 SMNVEV (reference sequence). The CDR3 is 15 amino acids. The CDR3 DNA sequence: TGTGCCAGCAGTGGCCGGGACAGAGAATCAGATACGCAGTATTTT. This encodes CASSGRDRESDTQYF.

The V and J genes are TRBV27 and TRBJ1-1, with a weak D call TRBD1 (6 bases). CDR3 length: 14 residues. The V gene lost 6 bases and the J gene lost 4 bases, with 15 bases spanning the gap. Germline values: CDR1 MNHEY, CDR2 SMNVEV (reference sequence). CDR3 sequence reads: CASSYGGASTEAFF. The CDR3 DNA follows: TGTGCCAGCAGCTACGGGGGGGCTAGCACTGAAGCTTTCTTT.

The V gene is TRBV11-2, the J gene TRBJ2-3, with TRBD2 identical over 9 bases. V was clipped by 2 bases and J by 6 bases; unmatched bases: 15. This CDR3 is 18 amino acids long. CDR1 SGHAT and CDR2 FQNNGV come from the germline V gene. The DNA for the CDR3 is TGTGCCAGCAGCTTATTCTTCGGTCTAGCGGGGACGAGGGATACGCAGTATTTT. Encoded protein: CASSLFFGLAGTRDTQYF.

The chain carries TRBV5-1 and TRBJ2-7; 8 bases agree with TRBD2. V dropped 0 bases and J dropped 3; count of bases not matched to a gene: 2. CDR1 is SGHRS and CDR2 is YFSETQ in the germline V gene. The CDR3 is 14 residues long. In nucleotides, the CDR3 is TGCGCCAGCAGCTTGGAACTAGCGGACTACGAGCAGTACTTC. As protein: CASSLELADYEQYF.

The rearrangement links TRBV4-1 to TRBJ1-2; D perhaps matches TRBD1 (5 bases). Germline V gene data show CDR1 as MGHRA and CDR2 as YSYEKL. With 1 base removed from V and 7 bases from J, the gap between germline ends came to 19 bases. The CDR3 has 16 residues. The CDR3, as DNA: TGCGCCAGCAGCCAAGGCCCGACAGCGGGGAAGTCTGGCTACACCTTC. Translated: CASSQGPTAGKSGYTF.

The chain combines TRBV5-1 with TRBJ2-4; 8 nucleotides line up with TRBD1. CDR3 length: 14 residues. The V gene's germline CDR1 is SGHRS and CDR2 YFSETQ. V shed 3 bases and J 8 bases; nucleotides not matched to a gene: 7. The CDR3 region has the DNA TGCGCCAGCAGCTCCGGACAGGGTGGGGACATTCAGTACTTC. As protein: CASSSGQGGDIQYF.

This chain connects TRBV7-9 to TRBJ2-5; 7 bases map to TRBD1. This CDR3 has 14 residues. CDR1 and CDR2 (germline): SEHNR, FQNEAQ (reference sequence). The trim removed 4 bases at V and 4 bases at J, leaving 6 bases unmatched. This CDR3 reads CASSSRGGGETQYF. The CDR3 DNA follows: TGTGCCAGCAGCTCCAGAGGGGGCGGAGAGACCCAGTACTTC. Combining the CDR3 with reference TRBV7-9 and TRBJ2-5 gives the whole variable domain DTGVSQNPRHKITKRGQNVTFRCDPISEHNRLYWYRQTLGQGPEFLTYFQNEAQLEKSRLLSDRFSAERPKGSFSTLEIQRTEQGDSAMYLCASSSRGGGETQYFGPGTRLLVL.

This chain uses TRBV19 with TRBJ2-2; 12 bases align to TRBD2. The germline V gene encodes CDR1 LNHDA and CDR2 SQIVND (reference sequence). V dropped 2 bases and J dropped 5; count of bases not matched to a gene: 9. This CDR3 contains 18 residues. CDR3 sequence (DNA): TGTGCCAGTAGTATACGGCTAGCGGGAGGGCCAGGGACCGGGGAGCTGTTTTTT. This codes for CASSIRLAGGPGTGELFF.

V usage is TRBV7-2 and J usage is TRBJ1-1; D not resolved. Trimming left V 1 base short and J 4 bases short, with 16 bases between. The CDR3 runs to 16 residues. CDR1 is SGHTA and CDR2 is FQGNSA in the germline V gene. This CDR3 reads CASSLGHTPQATEAFF. CDR3 nucleotide sequence: TGTGCCAGCAGCTTAGGACATACGCCCCAGGCCACTGAAGCTTTCTTT.

The chain has TRBV27 and TRBJ2-1; tentatively, D is TRBD2 (5 bases). The length of the CDR3 is 14 residues. Germline values: CDR1 MNHEY, CDR2 SMNVEV (reference sequence). V was shortened by 5 bases and J by 3 bases, with 11 bases between the two germline ends. The CDR3 is CASSLRTGYNEQFF. For the CDR3, the DNA is TGTGCCAGCAGTCTCCGGACTGGCTACAATGAGCAGTTCTTC.

The V gene is TRBV5-4, the J gene TRBJ2-1; D perhaps matches TRBD2 (5 bases). Trimming shortened V by 4 bases and J by 4 bases, and 15 bases separated the two germline ends. Germline CDR1 is SGHNT and CDR2 is YYREEE (reference sequence). This CDR3 spans 15 amino acids. Written as DNA, the CDR3 is TGTGCCAGCAGCCCCCGCGGGCCCAAATACAATGAGCAGTTCTTC. It encodes CASSPRGPKYNEQFF.